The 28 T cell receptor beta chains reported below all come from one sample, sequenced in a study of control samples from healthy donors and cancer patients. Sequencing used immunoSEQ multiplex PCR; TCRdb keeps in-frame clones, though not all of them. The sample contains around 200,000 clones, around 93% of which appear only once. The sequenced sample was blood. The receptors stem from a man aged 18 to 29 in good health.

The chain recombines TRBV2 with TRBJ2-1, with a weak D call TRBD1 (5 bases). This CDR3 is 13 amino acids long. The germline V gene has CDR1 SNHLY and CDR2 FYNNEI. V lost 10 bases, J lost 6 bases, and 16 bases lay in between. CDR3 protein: CATGRAGPNEQFF. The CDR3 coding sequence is TGTGCCACCGGAAGGGCAGGGCCCAATGAGCAGTTCTTC.

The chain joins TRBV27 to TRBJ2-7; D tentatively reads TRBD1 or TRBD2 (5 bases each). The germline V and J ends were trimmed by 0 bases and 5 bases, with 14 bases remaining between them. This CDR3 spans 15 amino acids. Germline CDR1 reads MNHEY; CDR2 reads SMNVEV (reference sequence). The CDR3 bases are TGTGCCAGCAGTTTATCACGGGGCAGTGCGGACGAGCAGTACTTC. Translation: CASSLSRGSADEQYF.

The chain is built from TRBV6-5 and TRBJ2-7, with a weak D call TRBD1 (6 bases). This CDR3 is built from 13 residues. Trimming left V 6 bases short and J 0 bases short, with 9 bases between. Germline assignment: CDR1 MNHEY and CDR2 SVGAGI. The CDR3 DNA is TGTGCCAGCAGGCAGGGGAGCTCCTACGAGCAGTACTTC. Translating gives CASRQGSSYEQYF.

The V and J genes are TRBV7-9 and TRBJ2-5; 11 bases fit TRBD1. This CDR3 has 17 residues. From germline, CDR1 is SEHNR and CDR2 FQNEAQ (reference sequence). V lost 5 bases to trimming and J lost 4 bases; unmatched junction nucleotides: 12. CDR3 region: CASSGGVRTGGVETQYF. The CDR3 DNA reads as TGTGCCAGCAGCGGGGGCGTACGGACAGGGGGCGTAGAGACCCAGTACTTC.

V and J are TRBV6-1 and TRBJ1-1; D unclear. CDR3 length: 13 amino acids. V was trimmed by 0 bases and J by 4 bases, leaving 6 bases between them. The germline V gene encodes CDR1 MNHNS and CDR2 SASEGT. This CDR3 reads CASSEAHVTEAFF. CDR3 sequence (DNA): TGTGCCAGCAGTGAAGCGCACGTCACTGAAGCTTTCTTT.

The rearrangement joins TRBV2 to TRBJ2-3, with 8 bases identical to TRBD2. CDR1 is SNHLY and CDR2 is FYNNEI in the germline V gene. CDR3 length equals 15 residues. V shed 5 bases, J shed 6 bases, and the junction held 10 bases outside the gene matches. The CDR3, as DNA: TGTGCCAGCAGTCTCCAGTCAGCGGGGGAGGATACGCAGTATTTT. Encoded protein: CASSLQSAGEDTQYF.

The CDR3 loop is CSASLPGASQPQHF. The CDR3 nucleotides read TGCAGTGCTAGTCTACCGGGGGCTAGTCAGCCCCAGCATTTT. The chain has TRBV20-1 and TRBJ1-5, with a tentative D call TRBD1 (6 bases). With 3 bases removed from V and 6 bases from J, the gap between germline ends came to 15 bases. Per germline, CDR1 DFQATT and CDR2 SNEGSKA (reference sequence). This CDR3 has 14 residues.

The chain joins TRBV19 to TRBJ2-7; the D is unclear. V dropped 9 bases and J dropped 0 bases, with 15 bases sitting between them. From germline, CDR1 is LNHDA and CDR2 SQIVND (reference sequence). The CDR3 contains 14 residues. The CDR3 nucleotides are TGTGCCAGCAAGACGACGGATGACTCCTACGAGCAGTACTTC. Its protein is CASKTTDDSYEQYF.

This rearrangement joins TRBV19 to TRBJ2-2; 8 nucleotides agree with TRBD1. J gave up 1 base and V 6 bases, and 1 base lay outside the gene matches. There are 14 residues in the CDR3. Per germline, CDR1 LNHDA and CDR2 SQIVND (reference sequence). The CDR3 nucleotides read TGTGCCAGTAGGGGGACAGGGAACACCGGGGAGCTGTTTTTT. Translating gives CASRGTGNTGELFF.

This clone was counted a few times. DNA for the CDR3: TGTGCCAGCGGCCCAGTACTACGTCGCAATGAGCAGTTCTTC. This encodes CASGPVLRRNEQFF. V and J are TRBV7-8 and TRBJ2-1; no firm D call. Germline lookup yields CDR1 SGHVS and CDR2 FQNEAQ. V lost 8 bases and J 6 bases, leaving 17 bases between the germline ends. This CDR3 is built from 14 residues.

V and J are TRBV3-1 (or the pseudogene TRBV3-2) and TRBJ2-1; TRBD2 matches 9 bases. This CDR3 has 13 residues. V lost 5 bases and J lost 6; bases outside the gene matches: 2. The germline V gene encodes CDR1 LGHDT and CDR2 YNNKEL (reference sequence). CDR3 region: CASSWRGGNEQFF. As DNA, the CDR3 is TGTGCCAGCAGCTGGCGGGGGGGCAATGAGCAGTTCTTC.

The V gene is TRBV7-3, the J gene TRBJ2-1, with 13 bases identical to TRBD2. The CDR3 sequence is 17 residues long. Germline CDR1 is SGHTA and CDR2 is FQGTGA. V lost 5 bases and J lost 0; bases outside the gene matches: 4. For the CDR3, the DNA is TGTGCCAGCAGCCGTACTAGCGGGGGGGCCTCCTACAATGAGCAGTTCTTC. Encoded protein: CASSRTSGGASYNEQFF. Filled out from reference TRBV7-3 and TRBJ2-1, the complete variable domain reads GAGVSQTPSNKVTEKGKYVELRCDPISGHTALYWYRQSLGQGPEFLIYFQGTGAADDSGLPNDRFFAVRPEGSVSTLKIQRTERGDSAVYLCASSRTSGGASYNEQFFGPGTRLTVL.

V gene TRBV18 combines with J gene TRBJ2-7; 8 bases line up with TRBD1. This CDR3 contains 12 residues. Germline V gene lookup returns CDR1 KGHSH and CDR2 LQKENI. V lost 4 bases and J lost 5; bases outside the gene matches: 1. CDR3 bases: TGTGCCAGCTCACTACAGGGGGACGAGCAGTACTTC. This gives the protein CASSLQGDEQYF.

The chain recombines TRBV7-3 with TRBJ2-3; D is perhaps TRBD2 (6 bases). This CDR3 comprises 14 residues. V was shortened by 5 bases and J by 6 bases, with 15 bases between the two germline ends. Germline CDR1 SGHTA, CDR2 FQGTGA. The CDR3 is CASSTSFSGDTQYF. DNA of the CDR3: TGTGCCAGCAGCACTAGCTTCTCCGGGGATACGCAGTATTTT.

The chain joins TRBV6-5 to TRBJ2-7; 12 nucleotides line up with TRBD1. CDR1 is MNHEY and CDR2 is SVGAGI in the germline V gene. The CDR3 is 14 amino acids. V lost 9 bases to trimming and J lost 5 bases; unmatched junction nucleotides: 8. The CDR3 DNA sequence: TGTGCCAGTACCTGGGACAGGGGGCGCGACGAGCAGTACTTC. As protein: CASTWDRGRDEQYF.

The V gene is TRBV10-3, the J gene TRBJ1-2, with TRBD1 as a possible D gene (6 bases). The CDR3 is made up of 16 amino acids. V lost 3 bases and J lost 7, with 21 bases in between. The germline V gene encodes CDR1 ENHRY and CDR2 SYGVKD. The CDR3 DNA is TGTGCCATCAGTGACGCTGGGGGGGGCCATCTCGGTGGCTACACCTTC. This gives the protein CAISDAGGGHLGGYTF.

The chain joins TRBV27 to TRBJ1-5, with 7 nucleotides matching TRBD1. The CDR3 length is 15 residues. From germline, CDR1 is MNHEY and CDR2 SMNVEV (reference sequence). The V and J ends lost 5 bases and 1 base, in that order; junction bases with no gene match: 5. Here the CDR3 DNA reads TGTGCCAGCAGTCCCTTCAGGGGGAGCAATCAGCCCCAGCATTTT. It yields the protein CASSPFRGSNQPQHF.

CDR3 sequence reads: CASSEGDSPEAFF. CDR3 DNA sequence: TGTGCCAGCAGTGAAGGGGACAGTCCTGAAGCTTTCTTT. The rearrangement uses TRBV2 and TRBJ1-1, with 7 bases identical to TRBD1. J lost 6 bases, V lost 1 base, and 2 bases had no gene match. The germline V gene encodes CDR1 SNHLY and CDR2 FYNNEI. The CDR3 extends over 13 amino acids.

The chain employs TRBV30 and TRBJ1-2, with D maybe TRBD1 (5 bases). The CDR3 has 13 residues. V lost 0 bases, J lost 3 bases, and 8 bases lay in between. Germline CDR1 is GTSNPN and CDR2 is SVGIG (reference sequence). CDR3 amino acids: CAWSVRGDYGYTF. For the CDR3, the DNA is TGTGCCTGGAGTGTAAGAGGGGACTATGGCTACACCTTC.

Here the CDR3 reads CASSFYVGANEQFF. CDR3 DNA: TGTGCCAGCAGCTTTTATGTGGGGGCCAATGAGCAGTTCTTC. V gene TRBV7-3 combines with J gene TRBJ2-1, with D possibly TRBD1 on 6 matching bases. Per the germline V gene, CDR1 is SGHTA and CDR2 is FQGTGA. V shed 3 bases and J shed 6 bases, with 12 bases lying between them. The CDR3 has 14 residues. The whole variable domain, filled in from reference TRBV7-3 and TRBJ2-1, reads GAGVSQTPSNKVTEKGKYVELRCDPISGHTALYWYRQSLGQGPEFLIYFQGTGAADDSGLPNDRFFAVRPEGSVSTLKIQRTERGDSAVYLCASSFYVGANEQFFGPGTRLTVL.

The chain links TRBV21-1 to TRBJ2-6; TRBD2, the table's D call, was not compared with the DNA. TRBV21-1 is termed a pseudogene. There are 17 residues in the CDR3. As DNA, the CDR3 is TGTGCCAGCAGCAAATTGATGTCGGGGTCTGGGGCCAACGTCCTGACTTTC. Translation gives CASSKLMSGSGANVLTF.

The CDR3 DNA reads as TGCGCCAGCAGCCAAGAGGGACTAGCGGTAAGCACAGATACGCAGTATTTT. Residues: CASSQEGLAVSTDTQYF. The chain uses TRBV4-1 and TRBJ2-3, with 11 bases identical to TRBD2. J gave up 0 bases and V 0 bases, and 2 bases lay outside the gene matches. The length of the CDR3 is 17 residues. Germline loops: CDR1 MGHRA, CDR2 YSYEKL.

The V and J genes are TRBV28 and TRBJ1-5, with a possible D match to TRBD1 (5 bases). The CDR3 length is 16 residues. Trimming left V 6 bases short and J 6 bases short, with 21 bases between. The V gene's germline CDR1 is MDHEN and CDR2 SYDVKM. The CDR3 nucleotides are TGTGCCAGCAGCACCTACACCGACAGTTTGGGTCAGCCCCAGCATTTT. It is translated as CASSTYTDSLGQPQHF. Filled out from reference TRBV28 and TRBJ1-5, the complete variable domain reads DVKVTQSSRYLVKRTGEKVFLECVQDMDHENMFWYRQDPGLGLRLIYFSYDVKMKEKGDIPEGYSVSREKKERFSLILESASTNQTSMYLCASSTYTDSLGQPQHFGDGTRLSIL.

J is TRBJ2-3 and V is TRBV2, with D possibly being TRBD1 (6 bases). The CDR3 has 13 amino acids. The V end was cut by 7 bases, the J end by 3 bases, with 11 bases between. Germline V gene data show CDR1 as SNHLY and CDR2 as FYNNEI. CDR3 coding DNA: TGTGCCAGCACCAGGGGCTGGACAGATACGCAGTATTTT. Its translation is CASTRGWTDTQYF.

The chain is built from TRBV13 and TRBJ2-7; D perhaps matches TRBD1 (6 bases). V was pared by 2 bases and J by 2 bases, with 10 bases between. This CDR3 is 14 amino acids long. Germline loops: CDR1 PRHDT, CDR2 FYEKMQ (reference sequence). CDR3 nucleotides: TGTGCCAGCAGCTTAAAACAGGGAGCCTACGAGCAGTACTTC. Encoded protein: CASSLKQGAYEQYF.

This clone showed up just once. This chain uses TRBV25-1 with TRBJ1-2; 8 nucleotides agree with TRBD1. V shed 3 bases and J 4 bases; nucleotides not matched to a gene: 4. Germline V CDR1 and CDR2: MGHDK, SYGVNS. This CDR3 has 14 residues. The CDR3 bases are TGTGCCAGCAGTGACGACAGGGGAGGCTATGGCTACACCTTC. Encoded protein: CASSDDRGGYGYTF.

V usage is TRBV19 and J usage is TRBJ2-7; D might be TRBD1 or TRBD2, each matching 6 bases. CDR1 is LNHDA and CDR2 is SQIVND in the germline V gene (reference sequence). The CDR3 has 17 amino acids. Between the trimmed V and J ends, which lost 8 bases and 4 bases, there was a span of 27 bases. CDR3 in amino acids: CASRGGGQTGTQYEQYF. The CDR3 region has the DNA TGTGCCAGTCGAGGAGGGGGTCAAACCGGGACACAGTACGAGCAGTACTTC.

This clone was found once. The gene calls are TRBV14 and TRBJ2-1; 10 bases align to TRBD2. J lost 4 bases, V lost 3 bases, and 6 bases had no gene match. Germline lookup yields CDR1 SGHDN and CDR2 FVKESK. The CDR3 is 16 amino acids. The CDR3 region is CASSQLKAGGYNEQFF. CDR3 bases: TGTGCCAGCAGCCAGTTGAAAGCGGGGGGGTACAATGAGCAGTTCTTC.